Here is one T cell receptor beta chain with its context. Germline V lookup: CDR1 KGHSH, CDR2 LQKENI. The V gene end was trimmed by 2 bases and the J gene end by 0 bases; junction bases not matched to a gene: 4. This CDR3 region has 16 residues. The sample is drawn from a study of blood T cell repertoires in COVID-19. Overall study: Donors in the United States, Italy and Spain gave samples during acute or convalescent COVID-19. PBMCs, B-cell-depleted T cells, or T cells were the source of the cDNA or gDNA that made up the material.

In the original workflow: Amplifying reference gene primers gave estimates of nucleated cell counts. The repertoire was sequenced with immunoSEQ multiplex PCR; TCRdb's copy has only in-frame clones and lacks some. V and J calls and clone size are given by that table; D and trimming were obtained from the DNA. The table shows roughly 30,000 clones, with 87% occurring only once. The receptor was derived from a human donor in a cohort sampled during active COVID-19. The V gene is TRBV18, the J gene TRBJ1-3; TRBD1 matches 7 bases. Sample: peripheral blood. This chain's CDR3 is CASSPVDRTSGNTIYF. The DNA of the CDR3 is TGTGCCAGCTCACCAGTGGACAGGACCTCTGGAAACACCATATATTTT. Combining the CDR3 with reference TRBV18 and TRBJ1-3 gives the whole variable domain NAGVMQNPRHLVRRRGQEARLRCSPMKGHSHVYWYRQLPEEGLKFMVYLQKENIIDESGMPKERFSAEFPKEGPSILRIQQVVRGDSAAYFCASSPVDRTSGNTIYFGEGSWLTVV.